This TCR beta chain was sequenced in a study of T cell repertoires in cytomegalovirus infection. Of note for this clonotype: The antigen is undetermined.

One entry per CDR3 protein, called by TCRdb with MiXCR from the reads. The data show about 900,000 distinct CDR3 sequences, with roughly 30% seen just once and roughly an eighth held by the top ten. J was trimmed by 1 base and V by 2 bases; bases with no gene match: 7. From germline, CDR1 is SGHVS and CDR2 FNYEAQ. The CDR3 extends over 18 amino acids. This sample comprised cultured CD8+ T cells from PBMCs, obtained from culture after CMV antigen stimulation. This sequence was found in a human donor in good health (CMV status not recorded). Some clones in this sample may be carry-over from other donors' samples. The chain employs TRBV7-6 and TRBJ2-1; TRBD2 aligns across 11 bases. CDR3 coding DNA: TGTGCCAGCAGCTTACTAGCGGGGGGCTCCAATTCCTACAATGAGCAGTTCTTC. This sequence encodes CASSLLAGGSNSYNEQFF. The full variable domain, with the rest looked up from reference TRBV7-6 and TRBJ2-1, is GAGVSQSPRYKVTKRGQDVALRCDPISGHVSLYWYRQALGQGPEFLTYFNYEAQQDKSGLPNDRFSAERPEGSISTLTIQRTEQRDSAMYRCASSLLAGGSNSYNEQFFGPGTRLTVL.